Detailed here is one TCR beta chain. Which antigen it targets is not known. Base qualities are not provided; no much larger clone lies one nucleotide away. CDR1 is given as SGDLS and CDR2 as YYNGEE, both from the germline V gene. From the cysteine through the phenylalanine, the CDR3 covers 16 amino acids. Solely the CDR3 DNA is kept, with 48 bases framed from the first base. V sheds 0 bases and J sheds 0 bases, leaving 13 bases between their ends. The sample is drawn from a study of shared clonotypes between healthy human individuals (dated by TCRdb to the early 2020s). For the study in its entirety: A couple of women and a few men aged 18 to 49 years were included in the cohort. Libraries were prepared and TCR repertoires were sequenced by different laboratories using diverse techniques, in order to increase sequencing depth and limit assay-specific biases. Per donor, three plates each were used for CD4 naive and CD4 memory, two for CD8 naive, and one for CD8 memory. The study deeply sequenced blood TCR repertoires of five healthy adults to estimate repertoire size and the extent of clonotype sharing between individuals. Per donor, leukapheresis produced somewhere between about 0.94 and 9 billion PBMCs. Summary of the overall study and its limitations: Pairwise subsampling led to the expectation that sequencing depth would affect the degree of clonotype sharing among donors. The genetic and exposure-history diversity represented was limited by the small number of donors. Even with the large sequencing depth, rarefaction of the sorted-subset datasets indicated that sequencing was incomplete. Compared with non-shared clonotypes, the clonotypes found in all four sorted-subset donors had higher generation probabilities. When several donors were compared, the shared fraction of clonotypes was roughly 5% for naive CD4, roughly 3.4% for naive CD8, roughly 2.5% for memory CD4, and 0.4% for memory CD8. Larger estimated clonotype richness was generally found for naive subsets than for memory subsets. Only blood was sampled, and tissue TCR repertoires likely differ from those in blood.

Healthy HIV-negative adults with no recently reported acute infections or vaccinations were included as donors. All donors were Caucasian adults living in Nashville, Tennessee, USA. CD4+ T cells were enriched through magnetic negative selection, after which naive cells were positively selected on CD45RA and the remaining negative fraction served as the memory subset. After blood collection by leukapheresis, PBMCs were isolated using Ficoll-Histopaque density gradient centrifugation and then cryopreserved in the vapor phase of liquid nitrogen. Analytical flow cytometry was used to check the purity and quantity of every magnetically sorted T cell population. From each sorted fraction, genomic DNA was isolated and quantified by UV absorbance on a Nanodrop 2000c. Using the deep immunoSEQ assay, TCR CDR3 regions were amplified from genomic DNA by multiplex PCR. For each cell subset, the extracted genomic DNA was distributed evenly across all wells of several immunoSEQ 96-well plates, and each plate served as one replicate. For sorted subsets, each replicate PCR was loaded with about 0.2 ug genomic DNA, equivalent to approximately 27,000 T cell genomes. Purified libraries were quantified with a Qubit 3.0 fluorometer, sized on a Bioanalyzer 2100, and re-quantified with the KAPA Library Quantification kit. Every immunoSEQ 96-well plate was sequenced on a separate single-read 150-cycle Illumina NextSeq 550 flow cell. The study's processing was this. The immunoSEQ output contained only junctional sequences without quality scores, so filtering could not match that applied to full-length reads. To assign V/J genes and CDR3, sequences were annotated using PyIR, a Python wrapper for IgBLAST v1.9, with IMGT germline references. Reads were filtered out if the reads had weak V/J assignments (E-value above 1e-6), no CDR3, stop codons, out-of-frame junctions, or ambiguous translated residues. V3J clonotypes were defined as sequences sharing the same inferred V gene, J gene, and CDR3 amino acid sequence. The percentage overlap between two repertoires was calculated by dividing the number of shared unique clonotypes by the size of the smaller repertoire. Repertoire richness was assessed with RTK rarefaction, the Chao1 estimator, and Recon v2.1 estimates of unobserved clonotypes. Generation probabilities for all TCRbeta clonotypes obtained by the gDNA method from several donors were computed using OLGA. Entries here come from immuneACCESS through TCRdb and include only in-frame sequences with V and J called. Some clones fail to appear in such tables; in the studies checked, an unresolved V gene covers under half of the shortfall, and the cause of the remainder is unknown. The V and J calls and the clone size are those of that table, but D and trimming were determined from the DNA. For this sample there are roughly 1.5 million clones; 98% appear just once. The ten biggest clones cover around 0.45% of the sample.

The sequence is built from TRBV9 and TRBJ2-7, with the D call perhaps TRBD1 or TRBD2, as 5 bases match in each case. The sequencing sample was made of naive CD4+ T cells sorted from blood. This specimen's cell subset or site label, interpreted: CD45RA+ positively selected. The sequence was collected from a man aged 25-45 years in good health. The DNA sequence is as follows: TGTGCCAGCAGCGTAGTCGGGGACCCCGGCTCCTACGAGCAGTACTTC. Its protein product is CASSVVGDPGSYEQYF.